This T cell receptor (beta chain) is from a study of regulatory T cells in long-lasting Graves disease (dated by TCRdb to 2020 to 2022). About the study as a whole: Antithyroid drugs had been taken for less than 3 months by newly diagnosed Graves' disease patients. Peripheral blood TCR sequencing and RNA sequencing compared persistent Graves' disease patients with newly diagnosed Graves' disease patients. The study was conducted in China and was registered as a clinical trial. TCR sequencing covered roughly 13 persistent and roughly 20 newly diagnosed Graves' disease patients, around 35 samples in total. Results the study describes overall, beyond this receptor: The authors acknowledged the small sample size as a limitation that may reduce accuracy. Sequencing and analysis were limited to the TCR beta chain. Patients with persistent disease shared more public clonotypes (approximately 2,500) than newly diagnosed patients did (more than 900). Compared with newly diagnosed patients, persistent Graves' disease patients had lower TCR Shannon entropy and fewer highly expanded clones, which suggests clonal expansion. Because the primary lesion, thyroid tissue, could not be accessed, the study looked at peripheral blood alone. TRBV28, TRBJ1-2 and TRBJ2-5 were preferentially used in persistent disease, while TRBV20-1 and TRBJ2-1 were favored in newly diagnosed disease.

Explained via the paper, the time point label denotes: newly diagnosed GD, antithyroid drugs for less than 3 months. For both TCR sequencing and RNA sequencing, RNA was extracted from PBMCs in TRIzol. Graves' disease was diagnosed according to American Thyroid Association guidelines. Patients were recruited from an endocrinology department in Xi'an, China. Each patient gave approximately 9.7 milliliters of peripheral blood, collected in an EDTA anticoagulant tube. PBMCs were isolated by Ficoll Paque Plus density gradient separation without further T cell sorting. RNA quality was checked with an Agilent 2100 Bioanalyzer and agarose gel, and concentration with a NanoDrop 2000. On this clonotype: No antigen is known for it. A read error is possible here, since a much larger clone lies one base away.

Including the terminal cysteine and phenylalanine, the CDR3 comprises 12 residues. Kept here is only the CDR3 DNA, which spans 36 bases and is read in frame from base 1. Based on the germline V gene, the CDR1 and CDR2 sequences are MDHEN and SYDVKM. Trimming removed 10 bases from V and 3 bases from J, leaving 12 bases between the germline ends. Receptor libraries were prepared by multiplex PCR. The reads were generated on an Illumina HiSeq 4000. iRepertoire HTBI primers and Arm-PCR amplification of CDR3 regions were used to construct TCR beta libraries. Before sequencing, the PCR products went through gel purification. The paper's data handling went like this. Gene usage analysis of CDR3 amino acid clonotypes relied on the roughly 60 TRBV and more than twelve TRBJ segments identified across samples. COPE and FqMerger were used to merge filtered high-quality paired reads into contigs. BLAST was used to align contigs to IMGT TRBV, TRBD and TRBJ reference genes, with CDR3 defined following IMGT. Any clonotype with a frequency above 0.1% was counted as a highly expanded clone. Repertoire diversity was measured by Shannon entropy, and V-J evenness by the Gini coefficient. Public clonotypes were defined as clonotypes shared by more than one individual. TCRdb trimmed public reads at Q25 via fastp, called clones via MiXCR and kept in-frame beta chains. Rows merge per CDR3 protein into single entries with the most common DNA and genes. The V and J calls and clone size come from TCRdb's table, not from the authors' own analysis. The sample profile shows about 620,000 distinct CDR3 sequences; roughly 16% of them were found once. The biggest ten clones account for more than 15% of the sample.

This same sample was also taken into another study, of T cells in Graves' hyperthyroidism and ophthalmopathy. From the second report: Stable Graves' hyperthyroidism was defined as no progression to ophthalmopathy during 18 months of follow-up. Hyperthyroidism patients were aged 18 to 65 years and newly diagnosed, with disease duration of less than 2 months. Patients with uncontrolled infections, other autoimmune diseases, pregnancy or lactation were excluded. Diagnoses were established on the basis of clinical symptoms, serum thyroxine and TRAb, thyroid ultrasound, and orbital computed tomography. The TCR CDR3 was subjected to a first round of RT-PCR using the HTBI primer set and the Qiagen OneStep RT-PCR kit. Most expanded thyroid clonotypes (frequency above 0.001) were also found in blood, which suggests that blood repertoires may mirror thyroid immune responses. In cross-validation, a model built on a 13 V-J signature told ophthalmopathy apart from stable hyperthyroidism with over 85% sensitivity and around 81% specificity, and in testing the same model reached 80%/75%. In validation, the model predicted progression to ophthalmopathy a median of approximately 6.6 months before onset, with about 64% sensitivity and 72.22% specificity. To identify distinguishing TCR V-J signatures, a discovery cohort of some 99 patients was used, comprising some 45 with Graves' ophthalmopathy and some 60 with stable Graves' hyperthyroidism. Prospective prediction of ophthalmopathy was tested in an independent validation cohort consisting of 18 to 20 hyperthyroidism patients and around 16 patients who later progressed to ophthalmopathy. For training and testing, the 110 or so patients in the discovery cohort were randomly divided in a 7:3 ratio. In addition, the study compared T-cell repertoires in thyroid tissue and in blood from roughly 6 Graves' hyperthyroidism patients. Following sampling, methimazole starting at 30 mg daily was given to hyperthyroidism patients, and high-dose intravenous methylprednisolone was given to ophthalmopathy patients. A second multiplex PCR round built the libraries, followed by size selection and purification. Paired-end sequencing of the libraries was performed with 100 bp reads on an Illumina HiSeq2000. SOAPnuke was used to process the raw data, with reads discarded if the reads contained adapters or uncalled bases, had a mean Phred below 15, or lacked an exact constant-primer or identifier match. High-quality paired reads were merged using COPE v1.2.5, and each unique nucleotide sequence was defined as a clonotype. Clonotypes were aligned to IMGT TRBV, TRBD and TRBJ reference segments using MiTCR v1.1. Analysis was restricted to V-J combinations with a frequency above 0.0001, which covered just over 98% of repertoires. The TCS score was defined as the ratio of F50 (clonal expansion) to E x V (chaos), calculated using BLOSUM62-based TCRdist between CDR3 peptides within each V-J. Welch's t-statistics and random forest reduced fewer than 600 V-J features to fewer than 15, which were used in a naive Bayes classifier (R e1071). No statistical method was used to set the sample size in advance, and investigators knew the group allocation. The paper reports TCR Vbeta CDR3 sequencing of about 140 peripheral blood samples: approximately 41 ophthalmopathy, about 75 hyperthyroidism and about 17 progressor patients.

The TCR was taken from a woman aged 25 to 39 with Graves disease. Donor details come from another sample of the same person, matched by shared clones. The receptor chain draws on TRBV28 and TRBJ1-1; tentative D gene TRBD1, with 6 bases matching. The sample here was peripheral blood mononuclear cells (PBMCs), taken at new diagnosis, from a patient treated with antithyroid drugs. The encoded CDR3 is CATRTEHTEAFF. The nucleotides are TGTGCCACCCGGACAGAGCACACTGAAGCTTTCTTT. The variable domain in full, with residues beyond the CDR3 obtained from the reference TRBV28 and TRBJ1-1 genes, is DVKVTQSSRYLVKRTGEKVFLECVQDMDHENMFWYRQDPGLGLRLIYFSYDVKMKEKGDIPEGYSVSREKKERFSLILESASTNQTSMYLCATRTEHTEAFFGQGTRLTVV.